In this sample, the clone carrying this TCR beta chain turned up a few times. The antigen is undetermined. The CDR3 has 14 residues. V was shortened by 5 bases and J by 1 base, with 10 bases between the two germline ends. The germline gives CDR1 MDHEN, CDR2 SYDVKM. This specimen comes from a study of early T cells in non-severe SARS-CoV-2 infection. Across the study: Sequencing targeted bulk RNA from unsorted whole blood, leaving chains unpaired.

cDNA molecules, individually, were tagged with unique molecular identifiers. From the 5' RACE reads, TCRdb called clonotypes with MiXCR, one entry per CDR3 protein. Here the sample spans about 77,000 distinct CDR3 sequences, roughly 9.6% being singletons. Findings of the study overall: VDJdb-based matching was biased toward anti-spike CD8 responses and missed private and CD4 specificities.

The gene calls are TRBV28 and TRBJ2-3; possibly TRBD1 for D (5 bases). The clonotype originates from an adult who was a healthcare worker with PCR-confirmed SARS-CoV-2 infection or an uninfected control (not recorded which). Sequenced sample: whole blood. The CDR3 DNA sequence: TGTGCCAGCAGTGCGCCGACAGGCACAGATACGCAGTATTTT. Translating gives CASSAPTGTDTQYF.